The next 23 T cell receptor beta chains were all read from a single sample in a study of cytomegalovirus exposure and HLA in healthy donors. In the PCR, 60 Vbeta and 13 Jbeta primers were used. Only in-frame clones appear in the TCRdb table, and some are missing; sequencing was by immunoSEQ multiplex PCR. The sample includes roughly 140,000 clones, almost 80% of them seen just once. Material: PBMCs. The receptors shown here come from a male donor in good health and CMV-seronegative.

The chain carries TRBV19 and TRBJ2-7; TRBD2 aligns across 8 bases. Germline-derived CDR1 and CDR2 are LNHDA and SQIVND (reference sequence). The J segment lost 3 bases and the V segment lost 3 bases, leaving 4 bases of the junction unmatched. The CDR3 is 14 amino acids. CDR3 amino acids: CASSIGGGIYEQYF. The CDR3 nucleotides are TGTGCCAGTAGTATCGGCGGGGGGATCTACGAGCAGTACTTC.

Only a few counts were recorded for this clone. The chain links TRBV6-6 to TRBJ2-7; 7 bases agree with TRBD2. The V gene's germline CDR1 is MNHNY and CDR2 SVGAGI (reference sequence). This CDR3 region has 13 residues. The CDR3 bases are TGTGCAGCAGGGAGGGGAGGCTCCTACGAGCAGTACTTC. Translated, it gives CAAGRGGSYEQYF.

This chain links TRBV6-5 with TRBJ1-2; maybe TRBD1 (5 bases). CDR1 and CDR2 from the germline V gene are MNHEY and SVGAGI. The CDR3 length is 15 residues. V was pared by 7 bases and J by 1 base, with 16 bases between. CDR3 protein: CASMRGDAVNYGYTF. CDR3 nucleotides: TGTGCCAGCATGCGGGGGGATGCAGTTAACTATGGCTACACCTTC.

In its sample, this clone was seen a few times. The CDR3 nucleotides read TGTGCCAGCAGTGGCCAGGGACTAGCAACGTTGAATGAGCAGTTCTTC. Residues: CASSGQGLATLNEQFF. This chain uses TRBV2 with TRBJ2-1; 9 bases are shared with TRBD2. This CDR3 contains 16 residues. Germline V CDR1 and CDR2: SNHLY, FYNNEI. The J segment lost 7 bases and the V segment lost 4 bases, leaving 11 bases of the junction unmatched. The full variable domain, rest sourced from reference TRBV2 and TRBJ2-1, is EPEVTQTPSHQVTQMGQEVILRCVPISNHLYFYWYRQILGQKVEFLVSFYNNEISEKSEIFDDQFSVERPDGSNFTLKIRSTKLEDSAMYFCASSGQGLATLNEQFFGPGTRLTVL.

This clone was found once. The V gene is TRBV5-1, the J gene TRBJ2-5, with TRBD1 identical over 7 bases. CDR1 is SGHRS, CDR2 YFSETQ, per germline. The CDR3 has 14 amino acids. V lost 4 bases, J lost 5 bases, and 8 bases stayed unmatched. As DNA, the CDR3 is TGCGCCAGCAGCATTGGGACAGCTGGGGAGACCCAGTACTTC. It is translated as CASSIGTAGETQYF.

A remark on this clone: Compared with germline, one end of the junction differs, possibly owing to a read error. The chain uses TRBV15 and TRBJ2-1, with 8 bases lining up with TRBD1. CDR3 length equals 14 residues. The germline V gene encodes CDR1 LNHNV and CDR2 YYDKDF (reference sequence). CDR3 protein: CATSRDRQGSSLVF. The CDR3 nucleotides are TGTGCCACCAGCAGGGACCGACAGGGGTCGTCTCTAGTCTTC.

The chain links TRBV18 to TRBJ1-2; possibly TRBD1 for D (6 bases). V was clipped by 6 bases and J by 4 bases, with 18 bases between them. Germline V lookup: CDR1 KGHSH, CDR2 LQKENI. The CDR3 is made up of 15 amino acids. CDR3 residues: CASSPRDRTAYGYTF. For the CDR3, the DNA is TGTGCCAGCTCGCCGAGAGACAGGACTGCCTATGGCTACACCTTC.

J is TRBJ2-1 and V is TRBV6-5; TRBD2 might be the D (7 bases). Deletions cut 6 bases from V and 7 bases from J, with 19 bases between. Per germline, CDR1 MNHEY and CDR2 SVGAGI. This CDR3 comprises 15 residues. This chain's CDR3 is CASSKPGGEANEQFF. CDR3 bases: TGTGCCAGCAGCAAACCGGGGGGCGAAGCGAATGAGCAGTTCTTC.

The chain links TRBV7-2 to TRBJ2-2; D ambiguous. CDR3 size: 14 residues. The V end lost 1 base, the J end lost 1 base, and 4 bases lay between the germline ends. The germline CDR1 and CDR2 sequences are SGHTA and FQGNSA. CDR3 bases: TGTGCCAGCAGCTTAGGGCAGAACACCGGGGAGCTGTTTTTT. Encoded protein: CASSLGQNTGELFF.

J is TRBJ1-5 and V is TRBV19; TRBD1 might be the D (6 bases). CDR1 and CDR2 from the germline V gene are LNHDA and SQIVND (reference sequence). There are 16 residues in the CDR3. With 7 bases removed from V and 0 bases from J, the gap between germline ends came to 16 bases. The CDR3 nucleotides are TGTGCCAGTATTAATAACGGACAGTTTAGCAATCAGCCCCAGCATTTT. Translation gives CASINNGQFSNQPQHF.

DNA of the CDR3: TGTGCCAGCAGCGCGACAGGGAATTTCCAAGAGACCCAGTACTTC. Its protein is CASSATGNFQETQYF. The chain combines TRBV7-3 with TRBJ2-5; 7 bases line up with TRBD1. Germline V gene lookup returns CDR1 SGHTA and CDR2 FQGTGA. The CDR3 extends over 15 amino acids. J lost 1 base, V lost 5 bases, and 7 bases had no gene match.

This chain joins TRBV4-3 and TRBJ2-1; tentative D call: TRBD2 (7 bases). Germline loops: CDR1 LGHNA, CDR2 YSLEER. There are 16 residues in the CDR3. Trimming cost V 4 bases and J 2 bases, with 15 bases left between them. The CDR3: CASSPSVGGPYNEQFF. CDR3 coding DNA: TGCGCCAGCAGCCCGTCCGTGGGGGGGCCCTACAATGAGCAGTTCTTC.

This clone turned up a few times. The chain is built from TRBV6-1 and TRBJ2-2, with 10 bases lining up with TRBD2. The length of the CDR3 is 15 residues. V trimming: 2 bases; J trimming: 3 bases; junction bases outside the gene matches: 0. Germline V lookup: CDR1 MNHNS, CDR2 SASEGT. The CDR3 DNA sequence: TGTGCCAGCAGTGAACTAGCGGGAGACACCGGGGAGCTGTTTTTT. This sequence encodes CASSELAGDTGELFF.

V gene TRBV5-1 combines with J gene TRBJ2-2; 10 bases align to TRBD1. This CDR3 is 16 amino acids long. With V trimmed by 3 bases and J by 7 bases, 9 bases remained unmatched. The germline V gene has CDR1 SGHRS and CDR2 YFSETQ. The CDR3 nucleotides are TGCGCCAGCAGCTCTACGGGACAGGGGCGGGACGGGGAGCTGTTTTTT. Translated: CASSSTGQGRDGELFF.

Only a few counts were recorded for this clone. This chain uses TRBV7-8 with TRBJ1-2; D not certain. Per germline, CDR1 SGHVS and CDR2 FQNEAQ. V was cut by 0 bases and J by 6 bases, with 17 bases left in between. The CDR3 is 16 amino acids. CDR3 loop: CASSLAVTDLRDGYTF. The CDR3 DNA reads as TGTGCCAGCAGCTTAGCGGTGACGGATCTTCGGGATGGCTACACCTTC.

The chain has TRBV30 and TRBJ2-5, with TRBD2 matching 7 bases. The junction had 2 bases not matched to a gene; V was cut back by 4 bases and J by 0 bases. This CDR3 is built from 13 residues. CDR1 GTSNPN and CDR2 SVGIG come from the germline V gene (reference sequence). CDR3 nucleotide sequence: TGTGCCTGGACAGGGACTAACCAAGAGACCCAGTACTTC. Translation: CAWTGTNQETQYF.

The rearrangement links TRBV11-3 to TRBJ2-1; 9 bases are a match to TRBD2. Germline-derived CDR1 and CDR2 are SGHNT and YENEEA. J gave up 5 bases and V 5 bases, and 7 bases lay outside the gene matches. The CDR3 is 15 residues long. DNA for the CDR3: TGTGCCAGCAGCGCACGGACTAGCGACCACAATGAGCAGTTCTTC. Translated: CASSARTSDHNEQFF.

The chain couples TRBV5-4 to TRBJ2-1; the match to TRBD2 covers 15 bases. The germline CDR1 and CDR2 sequences are SGHNT and YYREEE (reference sequence). The CDR3 length is 17 residues. J gave up 6 bases and V 4 bases, and 8 bases lay outside the gene matches. The DNA of the CDR3 is TGTGCCAGCAGCCGGACTAGCGGGAGGGCCGGTTTCAATGAGCAGTTCTTC. Translation gives CASSRTSGRAGFNEQFF.

This sequence joins TRBV4-1 and TRBJ2-7; 9 bases map to TRBD2. The CDR3 is 15 amino acids. V was pared by 4 bases and J by 4 bases, with 8 bases of the junction left unmatched. Germline-derived CDR1 and CDR2 are MGHRA and YSYEKL. In DNA, the CDR3 is TGCGCCAGCAGCCCCCGGCGGGAGGGGGGGTACGAGCAGTACTTC. Translating it yields CASSPRREGGYEQYF.

The CDR3 loop reads CAWSTIREKLFF. CDR3 nucleotides: TGTGCCTGGAGTACGATCAGGGAAAAACTGTTTTTT. The chain links TRBV30 to TRBJ1-4; no firm D call. Germline values: CDR1 GTSNPN, CDR2 SVGIG (reference sequence). Trimming shortened V by 2 bases and J by 8 bases, and 9 bases separated the two germline ends. The CDR3 sequence is 12 residues long.

CDR3 coding DNA: TGTGCCAGCAGCTTGGCCGGGGGCAATCAGCCCCAGCATTTT. The encoded protein is CASSLAGGNQPQHF. This chain links TRBV5-5 with TRBJ1-5; no reliable D call. Deletions cut 0 bases from V and 2 bases from J, with 6 bases between. CDR1 and CDR2 (germline): SGHKS, YYEKEE (reference sequence). The CDR3 sequence is 14 residues long.

This clone was seen only a few times. The chain uses TRBV27 and TRBJ1-2; no clear D. V lost 2 bases and J 2 bases, leaving 6 bases between the germline ends. The CDR3 is 13 residues long. Germline V gene lookup returns CDR1 MNHEY and CDR2 SMNVEV (reference sequence). The CDR3 nucleotides read TGTGCCAGCAGTTTACGGTTAAACTATGGCTACACCTTC. Its protein is CASSLRLNYGYTF.

This clone came up once. V usage is TRBV29-1 and J usage is TRBJ2-5, with 10 bases lining up with TRBD1. V lost 6 bases to trimming and J lost 5 bases; unmatched junction nucleotides: 12. CDR3 length equals 15 residues. Per germline, CDR1 SQVTM and CDR2 ANQGSEA. In DNA, the CDR3 is TGCAGCGTGAGACCGGGACAGGGGACATGGGAGACCCAGTACTTC. This gives the protein CSVRPGQGTWETQYF.